This TCR beta chain was sequenced in a study of blood T cell repertoires in COVID-19 (dated by TCRdb to the early 2020s). Study-wide context: Samples from collaborators originated in the United States, Italy and Spain and spanned both the acute and convalescent phases of COVID-19. The material from the prospective study consisted of cDNA or gDNA derived from T cells, B-cell-depleted T cells, or PBMCs. Subjects who had been exposed to COVID-19, were actively infected with it, or had recovered from it provided the deeply sampled blood TCRbeta repertoires that made up the dataset. A freely available public database, intended as a resource for researchers studying the immune response to SARS-CoV-2, is where the repertoires were released. Samples were obtained from the ongoing ImmuneRACE study (first 160 participants) and from some 1,200 subjects provided by 6 global collaborators. The sample metadata nearly always contained a de-identified subject ID, COVID-19 status, age in years and sex. HLA class I and class II types, where available, came from metadata supplied by the sample provider rather than from assay-based typing.

Measured from the cysteine to the phenylalanine, the CDR3 is 14 residues long. The sequence is cut down to CDR3 DNA, 42 bases in frame from base 1. CDR1 and CDR2 were assigned from the germline V gene as SNHLY and FYNNEI. V has 3 bases trimmed and J has 2 bases trimmed; junction bases matching no gene number 1. TCRbeta CDR3 regions were amplified from genomic DNA by means of the immunoSEQ Assay, a bias-controlled multiplex PCR. In the original analysis: Within the assay, amplification of reference gene primers was used to estimate how many nucleated cells each sample contained. To quantify the absolute abundance of each unique TCRbeta CDR3 rearrangement, sequence reads were collapsed and filtered. For each sample, productive Simpson clonality was calculated as the square root of Simpson's diversity index over productive rearrangements. TCRdb holds this immuneACCESS table with in-frame rearrangements only. Some clones are missing; in checked studies, unresolved V genes explain under half, and the rest has no known cause. V and J calls and clone size follow that table, whereas D and trimming were derived from the DNA. The sample table lists approximately 170,000 clones, over 75% of them with a count of one. The top ten hold 11% of the sample.

General study outcomes and caveats: Clinical and demographic metadata were provided uncurated, with the amount varying by source and participant.

A word on this clone: Its antigen specificity is not known. This may stem from a read error, because a much larger clone lies one nucleotide away.

Whole blood was collected in K2EDTA tubes by collaborating institutions according to the institutions' own protocols. For TCRbeta analysis, collaborator samples were shipped as frozen whole blood, as isolated PBMCs, or as DNA extracted from either sample type. The source is a man aged 55 to 70 with active or convalescent COVID-19. This chain joins TRBV2 to TRBJ2-7, and 10 junction bases match TRBD1. Sequencing was performed on peripheral blood. Here the CDR3 is given as CASSEGQGTYEQYF. The DNA is TGTGCCAGCAGTGAGGGACAGGGGACCTACGAGCAGTACTTC.